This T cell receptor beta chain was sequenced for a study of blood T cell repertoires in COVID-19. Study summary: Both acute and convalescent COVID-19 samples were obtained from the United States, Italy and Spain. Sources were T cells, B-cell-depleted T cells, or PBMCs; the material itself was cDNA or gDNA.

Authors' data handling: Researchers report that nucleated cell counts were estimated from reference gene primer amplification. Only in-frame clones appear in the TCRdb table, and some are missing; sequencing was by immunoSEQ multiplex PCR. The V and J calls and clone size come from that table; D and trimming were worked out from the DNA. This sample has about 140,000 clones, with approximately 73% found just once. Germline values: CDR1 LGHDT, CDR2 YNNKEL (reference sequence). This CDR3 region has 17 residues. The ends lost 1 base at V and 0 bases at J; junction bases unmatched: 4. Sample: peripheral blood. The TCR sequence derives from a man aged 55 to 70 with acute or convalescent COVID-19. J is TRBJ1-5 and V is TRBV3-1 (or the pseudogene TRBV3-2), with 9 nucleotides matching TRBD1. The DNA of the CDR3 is TGTGCCAGCAGCCAAGGACAGGGGGGGAATAGCAATCAGCCCCAGCATTTT. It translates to CASSQGQGGNSNQPQHF.